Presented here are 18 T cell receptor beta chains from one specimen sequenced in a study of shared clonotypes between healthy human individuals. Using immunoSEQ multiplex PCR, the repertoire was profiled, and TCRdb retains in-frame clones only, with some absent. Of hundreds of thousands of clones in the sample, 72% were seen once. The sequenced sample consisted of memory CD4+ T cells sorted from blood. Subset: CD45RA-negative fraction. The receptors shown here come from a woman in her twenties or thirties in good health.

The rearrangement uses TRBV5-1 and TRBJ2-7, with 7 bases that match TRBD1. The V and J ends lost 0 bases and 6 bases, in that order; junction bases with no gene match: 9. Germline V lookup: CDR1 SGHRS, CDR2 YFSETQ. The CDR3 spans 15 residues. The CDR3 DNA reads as TGCGCCAGCAGCTTGGCCGCAGGGGGTTCCGCCGAGCAGTACTTC. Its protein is CASSLAAGGSAEQYF.

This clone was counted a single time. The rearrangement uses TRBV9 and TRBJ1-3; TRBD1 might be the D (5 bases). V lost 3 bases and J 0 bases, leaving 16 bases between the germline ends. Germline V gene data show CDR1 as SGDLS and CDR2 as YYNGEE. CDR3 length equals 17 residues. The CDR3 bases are TGTGCCAGCAGCGCTAATCTGGGACTTCTCTCTGGAAACACCATATATTTT. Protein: CASSANLGLLSGNTIYF.

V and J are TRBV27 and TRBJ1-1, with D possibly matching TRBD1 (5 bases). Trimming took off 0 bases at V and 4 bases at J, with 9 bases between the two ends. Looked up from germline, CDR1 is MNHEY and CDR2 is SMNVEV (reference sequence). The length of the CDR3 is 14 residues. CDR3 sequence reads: CASSLSRVSTEAFF. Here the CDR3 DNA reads TGTGCCAGCAGTTTATCCAGGGTTAGCACTGAAGCTTTCTTT.

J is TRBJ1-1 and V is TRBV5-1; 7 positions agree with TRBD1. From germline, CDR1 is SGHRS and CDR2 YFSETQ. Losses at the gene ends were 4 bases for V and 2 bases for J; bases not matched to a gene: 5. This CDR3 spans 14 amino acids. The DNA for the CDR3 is TGCGCCAGCAGCACAAACAGGGGAAACACTGAAGCTTTCTTT. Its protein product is CASSTNRGNTEAFF.

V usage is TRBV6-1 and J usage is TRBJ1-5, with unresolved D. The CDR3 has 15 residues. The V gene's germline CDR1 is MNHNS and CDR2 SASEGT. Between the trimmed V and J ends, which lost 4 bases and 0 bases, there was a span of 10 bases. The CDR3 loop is CASSAGIDSNQPQHF. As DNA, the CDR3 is TGTGCCAGCAGTGCCGGAATCGATAGCAATCAGCCCCAGCATTTT.

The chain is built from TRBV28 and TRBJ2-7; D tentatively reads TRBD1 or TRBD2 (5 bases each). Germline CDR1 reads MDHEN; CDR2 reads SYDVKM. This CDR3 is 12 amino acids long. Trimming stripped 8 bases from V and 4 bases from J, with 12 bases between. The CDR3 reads CASLTGAYEQYF. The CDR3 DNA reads TGTGCCAGCCTAACCGGGGCTTACGAGCAGTACTTC.

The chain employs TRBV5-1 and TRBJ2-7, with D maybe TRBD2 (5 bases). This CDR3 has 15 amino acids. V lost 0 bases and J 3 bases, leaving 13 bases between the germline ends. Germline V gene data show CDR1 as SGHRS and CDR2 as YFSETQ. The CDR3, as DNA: TGCGCCAGCAGCTTGGCCGGCGGGTCCCACTACGAGCAGTACTTC. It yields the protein CASSLAGGSHYEQYF. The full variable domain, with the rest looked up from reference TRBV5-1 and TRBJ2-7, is KAGVTQTPRYLIKTRGQQVTLSCSPISGHRSVSWYQQTPGQGLQFLFEYFSETQRNKGNFPGRFSGRQFSNSRSEMNVSTLELGDSALYLCASSLAGGSHYEQYFGPGTRLTVT.

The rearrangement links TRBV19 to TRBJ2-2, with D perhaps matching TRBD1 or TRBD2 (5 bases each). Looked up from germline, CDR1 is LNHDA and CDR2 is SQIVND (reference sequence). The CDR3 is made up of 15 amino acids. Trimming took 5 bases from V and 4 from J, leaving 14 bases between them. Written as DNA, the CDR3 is TGTGCCAGTAGTCATAGTGGGGGTCCCACCGGGGAGCTGTTTTTT. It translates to CASSHSGGPTGELFF.

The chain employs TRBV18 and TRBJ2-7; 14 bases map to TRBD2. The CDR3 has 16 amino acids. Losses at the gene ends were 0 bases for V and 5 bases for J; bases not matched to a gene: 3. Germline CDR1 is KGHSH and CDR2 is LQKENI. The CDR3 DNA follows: TGTGCCAGCTCACCACCGGGACTAGCGGGAGTCAACGAGCAGTACTTC. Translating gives CASSPPGLAGVNEQYF.

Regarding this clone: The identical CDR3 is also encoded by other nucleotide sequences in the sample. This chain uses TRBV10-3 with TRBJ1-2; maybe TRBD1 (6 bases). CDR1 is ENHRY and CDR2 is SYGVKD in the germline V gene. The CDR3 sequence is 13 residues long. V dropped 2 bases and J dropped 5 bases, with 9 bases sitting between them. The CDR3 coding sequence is TGTGCCATCAGTGAGGGACAGACGTATGGCTACACCTTC. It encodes CAISEGQTYGYTF.

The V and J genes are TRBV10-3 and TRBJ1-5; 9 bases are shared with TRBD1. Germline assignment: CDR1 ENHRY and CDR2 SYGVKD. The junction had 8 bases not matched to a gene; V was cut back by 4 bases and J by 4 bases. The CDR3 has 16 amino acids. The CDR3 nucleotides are TGTGCCATCAGTGCCGGCGACAGGGGGGAAAATCAGCCCCAGCATTTT. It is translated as CAISAGDRGENQPQHF.

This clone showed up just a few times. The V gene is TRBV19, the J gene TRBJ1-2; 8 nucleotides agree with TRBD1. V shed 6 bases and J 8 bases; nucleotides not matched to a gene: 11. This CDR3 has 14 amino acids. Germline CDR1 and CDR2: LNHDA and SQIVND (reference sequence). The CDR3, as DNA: TGTGCCAGTAGACCGGGACAGGCCCCGGGAGGCTACACCTTC. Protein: CASRPGQAPGGYTF.

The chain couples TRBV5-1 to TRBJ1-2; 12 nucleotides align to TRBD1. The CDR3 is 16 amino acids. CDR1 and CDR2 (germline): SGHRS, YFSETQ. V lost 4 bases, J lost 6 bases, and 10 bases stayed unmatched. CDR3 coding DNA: TGCGCCAGCAGCCCGGGACAGGGGGCGTCGGACGATGGCTACACCTTC. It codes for CASSPGQGASDDGYTF.

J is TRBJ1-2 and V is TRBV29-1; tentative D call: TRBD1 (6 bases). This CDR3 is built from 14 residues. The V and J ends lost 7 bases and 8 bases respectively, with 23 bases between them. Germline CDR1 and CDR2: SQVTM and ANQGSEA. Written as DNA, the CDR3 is TGCAGCGCTCGATCGGGGGCTGGGGGTGAGGGCTACACCTTC. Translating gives CSARSGAGGEGYTF. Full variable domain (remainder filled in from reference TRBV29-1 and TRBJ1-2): SAVISQKPSRDICQRGTSLTIQCQVDSQVTMMFWYRQQPGQSLTLIATANQGSEATYESGFVIDKFPISRPNLTFSTLTVSNMSPEDSSIYLCSARSGAGGEGYTFGSGTRLTVV.

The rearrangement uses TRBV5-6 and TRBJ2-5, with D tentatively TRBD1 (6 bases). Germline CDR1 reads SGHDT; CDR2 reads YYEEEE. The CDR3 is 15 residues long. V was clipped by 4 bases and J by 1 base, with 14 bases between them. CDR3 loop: CASSLVVQGQETQYF. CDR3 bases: TGTGCCAGCAGCCTGGTGGTACAGGGCCAAGAGACCCAGTACTTC.

The CDR3 loop reads CASGCPPPETQYF. The CDR3 nucleotides read TGTGCTAGTGGCTGCCCGCCTCCCGAGACCCAGTACTTC. The chain has TRBV12-5 and TRBJ2-5; D call uncertain. The CDR3 runs 13 residues. Germline V gene sequence: CDR1 LGHNT, CDR2 FRNRAP. V was cut by 6 bases and J by 5 bases, with 13 bases left in between.

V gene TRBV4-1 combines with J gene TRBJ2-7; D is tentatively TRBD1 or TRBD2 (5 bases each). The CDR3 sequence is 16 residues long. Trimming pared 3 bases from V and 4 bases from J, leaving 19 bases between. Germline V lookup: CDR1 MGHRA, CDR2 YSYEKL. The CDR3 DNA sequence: TGCGCCAGCAGCCAGGTACCCGCCGGGACCAAATACGAGCAGTACTTC. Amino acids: CASSQVPAGTKYEQYF.

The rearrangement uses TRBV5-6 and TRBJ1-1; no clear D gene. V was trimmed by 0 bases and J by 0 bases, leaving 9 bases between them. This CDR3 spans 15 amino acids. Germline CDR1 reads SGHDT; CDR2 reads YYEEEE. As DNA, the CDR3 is TGTGCCAGCAGCTTGGCCGGACCCGTGAACACTGAAGCTTTCTTT. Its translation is CASSLAGPVNTEAFF.